The sequence of this T cell receptor (beta chain) was determined in a study of T cell repertoires in cytomegalovirus infection. Whole-study context: Both CMV infection and a matching HLA type were indicated by public TCR beta signatures.

Trimming stripped 0 bases from V and 3 bases from J, with 15 bases between. This CDR3 contains 16 residues. Germline V gene lookup returns CDR1 MGHRA and CDR2 YSYEKL. TCRdb redid the calling of the reads with MiXCR, one entry per CDR3 protein. Seen here are hundreds of thousands of distinct CDR3 sequences, roughly 36% observed once, and the top ten hold roughly 18%. Worth noting for this clonotype: Its antigen is not known.

The V and J genes are TRBV4-1 and TRBJ2-7, with D perhaps TRBD2 (6 bases). The material was cultured PBMCs, obtained from culture after CMV antigen stimulation. The clonotype comes from a human donor in good health (CMV status not recorded). Some clones in this sample may be carry-over from other donors' samples. The CDR3 region is CASSQERLVGGYEQYF. The CDR3, as DNA: TGCGCCAGCAGCCAAGAGAGACTTGTCGGGGGCTACGAGCAGTACTTC.